The sequence of this T cell receptor beta chain was determined in a study of neurological immune-mediated disorders. From germline, CDR1 is SGHVS and CDR2 FQNEAQ. This CDR3 is 15 amino acids long. V was pared by 1 base and J by 5 bases, with 5 bases of the junction left unmatched. One entry per CDR3 protein, called by TCRdb with MiXCR from the 5' RACE reads. The sample contains just under 45,000 distinct CDR3 sequences, approximately 11% of which appear only once. This clonotype was counted at least ten times. This sequence originates from a female donor in good health. Sequenced input: PBMCs. The J gene is TRBJ2-1, the V gene TRBV7-8, with 7 bases that match TRBD2. The CDR3 reads CASSLVAGINNEQFF. The CDR3 DNA sequence: TGTGCCAGCAGCTTAGTAGCGGGCATAAACAATGAGCAGTTCTTC. Together with reference TRBV7-8 and TRBJ2-1, the CDR3 gives the full variable domain: GAGVSQSPRYKVAKRGQDVALRCDPISGHVSLFWYQQALGQGPEFLTYFQNEAQLDKSGLPSDRFFAERPEGSVSTLKIQRTQQEDSAVYLCASSLVAGINNEQFFGPGTRLTVL.